The clone carrying this T cell receptor beta chain was picked up many times. CDR3-region Arm-PCR and iRepertoire HTBI primers produced the TCR beta libraries. TCRdb recomputed calls from the multiplex PCR reads with MiXCR, one row per CDR3 protein. Among a few hundred thousand distinct CDR3 sequences listed, about 10% were seen once. The sample originates from a study of regulatory T cells in long-lasting Graves disease. Time point defined: newly diagnosed GD, antithyroid drugs for less than 3 months. PBMCs provided the RNA from which the TCR library was made. Patients hailed from an endocrinology department in Xi'an, China. Germline V gene data show CDR1 as MNHEY and CDR2 as SMNVEV (reference sequence). There are 17 residues in the CDR3. The ends were cut back, 2 bases at V and 0 bases at J, with 16 bases in the middle. In addition, the sample was reused for a study of T cells in Graves' hyperthyroidism and ophthalmopathy. That source reports: When ophthalmopathy did not progress within 18 months, Graves' hyperthyroidism was considered stable. The HTBI primer set served for first-round RT-PCR of the TCR CDR3. Ophthalmopathy got predicted by the model a median 6.5 months before its onset.

The TCR comes from a woman aged 18-30 years with Graves disease. This specimen was peripheral blood mononuclear cells (PBMCs), taken at new diagnosis, from a patient treated with antithyroid drugs. J is TRBJ1-1 and V is TRBV27; D not certain. CDR3 sequence (DNA): TGTGCCAGCAGTTTACGGTTTAGGAGAGCTCTGAACACTGAAGCTTTCTTT. It encodes CASSLRFRRALNTEAFF.